Listed below are T cell receptor beta chains from one sample, sequenced in a study of CD8+ T cells in alopecia areata. Produced via immunoSEQ multiplex PCR; TCRdb's table is partial and in-frame only. The sample lists roughly 97,000 clones; more than 35% were seen once. Sequenced: CD4+ T cells sorted from blood. Source of these receptors: a human donor with alopecia areata. CDR3s include the opening cysteine and the closing phenylalanine or tryptophan. D genes are given only for firm matches. Size values are once, few and many counts, or a class for expanded clones, and some rows have none.

TRBV4-1,.,TRBJ1-2,few,TGCGCCAGCAGCCAAGACGGGGCAGGTGGCTACACCTTC,CASSQDGAGGYTF
TRBV4-2,TRBD2,TRBJ2-3,.,TGTGCCAGCAGCCCGAGATCTAGCGGGGGTCGAGATACGCAGTATTTT,CASSPRSSGGRDTQYF
TRBV5-1,.,TRBJ2-4,.,TGCGCCAGCAGCTTGGGAGGGTTCTCGAACATTCAGTACTTC,CASSLGGFSNIQYF
TRBV11-1,.,TRBJ2-5,.,TGTGCCAGCAGCTTTGGCTACCAAGAGACCCAGTACTTC,CASSFGYQETQYF
TRBV30,.,TRBJ1-5,.,TGTGCCTGGAGTCCTGGGAGCCGAAGCAATCAGCCCCAGCATTTT,CAWSPGSRSNQPQHF
TRBV6-5,.,TRBJ2-2,.,TGTGCCAGCAGTTACGAAACAGGCACCGGGGAGCTGTTTTTT,CASSYETGTGELFF
TRBV28,TRBD1,TRBJ1-1,few,TGTGCCAGCAGTTTCAGGGCTACAGGGGGCTCAGCTTTCTTT,CASSFRATGGSAFF
TRBV30,.,TRBJ2-2,few,TGTGCCTGGAGTTGGCGGGGCAACACCGGGGAGCTGTTTTTT,CAWSWRGNTGELFF
TRBV29-1,.,TRBJ1-1,few,TGCAGCGTTGAACGCCAGGGGAACACTGAAGCTTTCTTT,CSVERQGNTEAFF
TRBV30,.,TRBJ2-1,.,TGTGCCTGGAGTGGGGCGGGCCGGGACAAGTACAATGAGCAGTTCTTC,CAWSGAGRDKYNEQFF
TRBV27,.,TRBJ1-4,.,TGTGCCAGCAGCGGCGGGACACTTAATGAAAAACTGTTTTTT,CASSGGTLNEKLFF
TRBV30,TRBD2,TRBJ2-7,once,TGTGCCTGGACGCCGCGCGGGGGAATCTCCTACGAGCAGTACTTC,CAWTPRGGISYEQYF
TRBV29-1,.,TRBJ2-1,.,TGCAGCGTTGAAAACAGTAATGAGCAGTTCTTC,CSVENSNEQFF
TRBV5-1,.,TRBJ1-4,.,TGCGCCAGCAGCTTGGTAGCGGCAAGTAATGAAAAACTGTTTTTT,CASSLVAASNEKLFF
TRBV28,.,TRBJ1-2,.,TGTGCCAGCAGTTTAGGGGGGCAGACGAACTATGGCTACACCTTC,CASSLGGQTNYGYTF
TRBV5-1,.,TRBJ2-1,.,TGCGCCAGCAGCCGCGACGGGGGTACGAATGAGCAGTTCTTC,CASSRDGGTNEQFF
TRBV5-1,TRBD2,TRBJ2-7,.,TGCGCCAGCAGCTATGCCCCGGGACTAGCGACCTACGAGCAGTACTTC,CASSYAPGLATYEQYF
TRBV7-2,TRBD2,TRBJ2-3,many,TGTGCCAGCAGCTTAGATTTAAGGTGGAGCGGGGGGGCCACCGATACGCAGTATTTT,CASSLDLRWSGGATDTQYF
TRBV28,TRBD2,TRBJ2-5,few,TGTGCCAGCAATCCTAGCGGGAGTAGAGAGACCCAGTACTTC,CASNPSGSRETQYF
TRBV29-1,.,TRBJ1-4,.,TGCAGCGCCCGAGGTGGGGCGTACTACGAAAAACTGTTTTTT,CSARGGAYYEKLFF
TRBV10-3,TRBD1,TRBJ1-1,few,TGTGCCATCAGTGACCAGGGACAGCCCGGACGGGCTTTCTTT,CAISDQGQPGRAFF
TRBV29-1,TRBD1,TRBJ1-1,once,TGCAGCGTTGTTTTGAGGACAGGGCAGACTGAAGCTTTCTTT,CSVVLRTGQTEAFF
TRBV29-1,.,TRBJ2-3,few,TGCAGCGTTGAAGATCGCGGGGCGGATACGCAGTATTTT,CSVEDRGADTQYF
TRBV21-1,.,TRBJ2-5,few,TGTGCCAGCAGTACCCCCCTCCGGGACACGTACCAAGAGACCCAGTACTTC,CASSTPLRDTYQETQYF
TRBV30,.,TRBJ1-1,once,TGTGCCTGGAGTGTAAAAGGAGGGGCTGAAGCTTTCTTT,CAWSVKGGAEAFF
TRBV30,.,TRBJ1-5,.,TGTGCCTGGGGGTCACAAAGTGGGGGGCAGCCCCAGCATTTT,CAWGSQSGGQPQHF
TRBV29-1,.,TRBJ2-6,.,TGCAGCGTTGTTCGCTCTGGGGCCAACGTCCTGACTTTC,CSVVRSGANVLTF
TRBV7-2,.,TRBJ2-2,few,TGTGCCAGCAGCTTAGATTTCAGCGGGGAGCTGTTTTTT,CASSLDFSGELFF
TRBV29-1,.,TRBJ1-5,few,TGCAGCGTCGGAACAGGGAATCAGCCCCAGCATTTT,CSVGTGNQPQHF
TRBV4-3,TRBD2,TRBJ2-3,.,TGCGCCAGCAGCCAAGATCCTAGCGGGGGGGCGACAGATACGCAGTATTTT,CASSQDPSGGATDTQYF
TRBV30,TRBD1,TRBJ1-2,.,TGTGCCTGGAGTGTTAGGTCAGGGGGCGGCTACACCTTC,CAWSVRSGGGYTF
TRBV2,.,TRBJ2-4,few,TGTGCCAGCTCACGGGAGTTGAACATTCAGTACTTC,CASSRELNIQYF
TRBV27,.,TRBJ1-2,once,TGTGCCAGCAGACAGGGAGGTGACTATGGCTACACCTTC,CASRQGGDYGYTF
TRBV19,.,TRBJ2-5,few,TGTGCCAGTAGTGAGACAGGCCAAGAGACCCAGTACTTC,CASSETGQETQYF
TRBV6-9,.,TRBJ2-1,.,TGTGCCAGCAGTCCTCTCGGCATTGAGCAGTTCTTC,CASSPLGIEQFF
TRBV28,.,TRBJ1-2,few,TGTGCCAGCAGACTATACAGGGAAGGGCACTATGGCTACACCTTC,CASRLYREGHYGYTF
TRBV7-9,TRBD1,TRBJ2-5,few,TGTGCCAGCAGCTTAGGAGACAGGGGGCTCCAAGAGACCCAGTACTTC,CASSLGDRGLQETQYF
TRBV6-5,.,TRBJ2-3,.,TGTGCCAGCAGTTACTCGGTATTGGGAAATTCTGATACGCAGTATTTT,CASSYSVLGNSDTQYF
TRBV30,.,TRBJ2-4,.,TGTGCCTGGAGCTCGGGGGACAAAAACATTCAGTACTTC,CAWSSGDKNIQYF
TRBV7-9,.,TRBJ2-7,.,TGTGCCAGCAGCTCTCAATACGAGCAGTACTTC,CASSSQYEQYF
TRBV18,TRBD1,TRBJ2-7,.,TGTGCCAGCTCACCACCGGGACAGGGATACTACGAGCAGTACTTC,CASSPPGQGYYEQYF